This TCR beta chain appears in the sequencing data of a study of vaccination and CD4 T cells after COVID-19. Overall study results and limits: Spike mono-reactivity was found in 304 of 307 vaccine-specific clones from convalescent patients.

The treatment here: approximately nine-day PBMC culture with coronavirus spike peptide pools or control peptides (ViraFEST assay). After expanding antigen-specific T cells with peptide pools, ViraFEST sequenced their TCRs. The CDR3 is made up of 13 amino acids. Germline CDR1 and CDR2: DFQATT and SNEGSKA (reference sequence). About this clonotype itself: Antigen unknown.

The Oncomine TCR Beta short-read assay sequenced DNA from cultured CD4+ T cells. In TCRdb, the PCR reads were re-called with MiXCR into one record per CDR3 protein. Here the sample spans about 19,000 distinct CDR3 sequences, around three fifths being singletons. Sequencing was carried out using CD4+ T cells from blood, cultured in vitro. The chain is built from TRBV20-1 and TRBJ2-1, with D perhaps TRBD2 (6 bases). The DNA end is more similar to TRBJ2-7, so the J call may be wrong. This TCR derives from a human donor who had recovered from COVID-19. CDR3 nucleotides: TGCAGTGCTAGAGTCGGCAGGGAGGTCGAGCAGTACTTC. It specifies CSARVGREVEQYF.